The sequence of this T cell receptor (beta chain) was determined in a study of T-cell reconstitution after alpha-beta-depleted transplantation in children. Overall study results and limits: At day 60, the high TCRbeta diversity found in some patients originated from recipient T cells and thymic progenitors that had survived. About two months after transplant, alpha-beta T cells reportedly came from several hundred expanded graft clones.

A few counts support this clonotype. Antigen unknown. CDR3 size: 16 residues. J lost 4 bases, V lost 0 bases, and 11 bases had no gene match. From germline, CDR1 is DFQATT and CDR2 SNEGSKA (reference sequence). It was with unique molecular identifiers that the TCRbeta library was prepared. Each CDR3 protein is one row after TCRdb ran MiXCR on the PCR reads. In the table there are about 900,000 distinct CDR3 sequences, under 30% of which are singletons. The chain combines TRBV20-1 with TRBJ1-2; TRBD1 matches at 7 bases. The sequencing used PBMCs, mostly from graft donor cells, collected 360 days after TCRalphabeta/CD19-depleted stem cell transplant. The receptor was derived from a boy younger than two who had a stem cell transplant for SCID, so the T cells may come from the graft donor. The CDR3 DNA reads TGCAGTGCTAGAGATCAATCCGGGGGGACAGTCTATGGCTACACCTTC. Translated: CSARDQSGGTVYGYTF.